The rows below give T cell receptor beta chains drawn from one sample of a study of Ad26.COV2.S vaccination and SARS-CoV-2 variants. Assay used: immunoSEQ multiplex PCR; TCRdb lists only in-frame clones, some missing. The table records some 190,000 clones, around 90% of them present only once. The material was peripheral blood, obtained after recovery from COVID-19. The origin of the receptors is a human donor who had recovered from COVID-19. CDR3s include the opening cysteine and the closing phenylalanine or tryptophan. The D gene is left open where the match is weak. Expanded clones are given a class, and other clones once, few, many or no size at all.

>TRBJ2-7|TRBV11-2|.|once
CASSRGQILGGEQYF
TGTGCCAGCAGCCGAGGACAGATCCTGGGGGGCGAGCAGTACTTC
>TRBJ2-2|TRBV9|.|.
CASSVGGELFF
TGTGCCAGCAGCGTAGGCGGGGAGCTGTTTTTT
>TRBJ2-5|TRBV20-1|.|.
CSGRIGETQYF
TGCAGTGGGAGGATTGGGGAGACCCAGTACTTC
>TRBJ1-2|TRBV19|TRBD1|.
CASRQYTGTGGGYTF
TGTGCCAGTCGACAATATACCGGGACAGGGGGTGGCTACACCTTC
>TRBJ2-5|TRBV5-1|.|.
CASSLAFGETQYF
TGCGCCAGCAGCTTGGCCTTTGGAGAGACCCAGTACTTC
>TRBJ2-1|TRBV12-5|TRBD2|.
CASADSGGYNEQFF
TGTGCTAGTGCCGATAGCGGGGGTTACAATGAGCAGTTCTTC
>TRBJ2-5|TRBV7-2|.|.
CASSFGLGETQYF
TGTGCCAGCAGCTTCGGACTGGGGGAGACCCAGTACTTC
>TRBJ1-2|TRBV28|.|.
CASSPGPSYGYTF
TGTGCCAGCAGCCCCGGACCGAGCTATGGCTACACCTTC
>TRBJ2-7|TRBV6-5|TRBD1|.
CASSKPPGTAYEQYF
TGTGCCAGCAGTAAACCACCCGGGACAGCCTACGAGCAGTACTTC
>TRBJ2-2|TRBV19|.|.
CASTSLYGTGELFF
TGTGCCAGTACCTCCCTGTATGGAACCGGGGAGCTGTTTTTT
>TRBJ2-5|TRBV2|TRBD1|.
CASSEGQGRTQYF
TGTGCCAGCAGTGAGGGACAGGGAAGGACCCAGTACTTC
>TRBJ1-3|TRBV5-1|.|.
CASSWATGNTIYF
TGCGCCAGCAGCTGGGCAACTGGAAACACCATATATTTT
>TRBJ2-2|TRBV3-1/TRBV3-2|TRBD2|.
CASSRRLAGSFTGELFF
TGTGCCAGCAGCCGCCGACTAGCGGGAAGTTTCACCGGGGAGCTGTTTTTT
>TRBJ2-3|TRBV10-2|.|.
CASSVRDTQYF
TGCGCCAGCAGTGTAAGGGATACGCAGTATTTT
>TRBJ2-5|TRBV5-1|.|.
CASSANIGDETQYF
TGCGCCAGCAGCGCGAACATAGGGGACGAGACCCAGTACTTC
>TRBJ1-2|TRBV7-2|TRBD1|.
CASSYTGEGRYGYTF
TGTGCCAGCAGCTACACAGGGGAAGGGAGGTATGGCTACACCTTC
>TRBJ2-7|TRBV19|.|.
CASSFSGGGYEQYF
TGTGCCAGTAGTTTTAGCGGAGGGGGATACGAGCAGTACTTC
>TRBJ2-5|TRBV7-9|.|.
CASSLVSNQETQYF
TGTGCCAGCAGCTTAGTCAGCAACCAAGAGACCCAGTACTTC
>TRBJ2-3|TRBV7-8|TRBD2|.
CASSLGGVTDTQYF
TGTGCCAGCAGCTTGGGGGGGGTGACAGATACGCAGTATTTT
>TRBJ2-7|TRBV28|.|.
CASSFRPAWEQYF
TGTGCCAGCAGCTTCCGGCCTGCTTGGGAGCAGTACTTC
>TRBJ2-7|TRBV24-1|TRBD1|.
CATSDRQGALRNEQYF
TGTGCCACCAGTGATCGGCAGGGGGCTCTTCGGAACGAGCAGTACTTC
>TRBJ2-2|TRBV7-9|.|.
CASTPRGGLGTGELFF
TGTGCCAGCACCCCAAGGGGGGGGCTTGGCACCGGGGAGCTGTTTTTT